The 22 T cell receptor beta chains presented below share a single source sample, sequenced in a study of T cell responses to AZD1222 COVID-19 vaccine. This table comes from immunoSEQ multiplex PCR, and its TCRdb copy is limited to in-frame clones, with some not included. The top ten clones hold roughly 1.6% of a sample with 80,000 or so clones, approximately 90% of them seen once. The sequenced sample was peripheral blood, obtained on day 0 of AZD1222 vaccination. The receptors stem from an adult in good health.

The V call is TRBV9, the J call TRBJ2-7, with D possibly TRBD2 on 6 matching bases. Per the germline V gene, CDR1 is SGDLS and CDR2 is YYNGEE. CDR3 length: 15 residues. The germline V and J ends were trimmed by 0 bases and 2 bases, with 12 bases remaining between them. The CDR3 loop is CASSVGAGLAYEQYF. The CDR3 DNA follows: TGTGCCAGCAGCGTAGGAGCGGGTTTAGCCTACGAGCAGTACTTC.

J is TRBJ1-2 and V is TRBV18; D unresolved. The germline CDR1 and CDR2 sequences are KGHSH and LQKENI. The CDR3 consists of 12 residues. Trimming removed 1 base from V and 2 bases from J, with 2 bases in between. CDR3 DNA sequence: TGTGCCAGCTCACCACGGAACTATGGCTACACCTTC. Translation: CASSPRNYGYTF.

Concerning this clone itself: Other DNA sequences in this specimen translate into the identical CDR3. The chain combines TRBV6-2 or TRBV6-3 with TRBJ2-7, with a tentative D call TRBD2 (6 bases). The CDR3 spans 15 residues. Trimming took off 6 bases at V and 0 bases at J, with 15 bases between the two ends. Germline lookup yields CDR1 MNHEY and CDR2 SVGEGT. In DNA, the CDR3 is TGTGCCAGCAGCCCGCTAGCGCAGAGCTCCTACGAGCAGTACTTC. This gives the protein CASSPLAQSSYEQYF.

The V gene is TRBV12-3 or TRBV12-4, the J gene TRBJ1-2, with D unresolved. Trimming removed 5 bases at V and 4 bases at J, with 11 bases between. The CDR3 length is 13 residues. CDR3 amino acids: CASSIMDGYGYTF. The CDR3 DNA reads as TGTGCCAGCAGTATCATGGACGGCTATGGCTACACCTTC.

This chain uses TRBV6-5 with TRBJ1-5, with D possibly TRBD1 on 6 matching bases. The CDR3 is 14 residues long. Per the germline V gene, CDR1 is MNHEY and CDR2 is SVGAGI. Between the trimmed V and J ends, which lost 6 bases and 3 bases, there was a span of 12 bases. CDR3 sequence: CASRTGGSNQPQHF. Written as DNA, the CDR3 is TGTGCCAGCAGAACGGGGGGCTCCAATCAGCCCCAGCATTTT.

The CDR3 here is CASSLLAQGSNQPQHF. The CDR3 nucleotides are TGTGCCAGCAGTTTACTAGCCCAGGGTAGCAATCAGCCCCAGCATTTT. The chain joins TRBV27 to TRBJ1-5; D is perhaps TRBD1 (5 bases). CDR1 is MNHEY and CDR2 is SMNVEV in the germline V gene (reference sequence). There are 16 residues in the CDR3. Between the trimmed V and J ends, which lost 2 bases and 0 bases, there was a span of 11 bases.

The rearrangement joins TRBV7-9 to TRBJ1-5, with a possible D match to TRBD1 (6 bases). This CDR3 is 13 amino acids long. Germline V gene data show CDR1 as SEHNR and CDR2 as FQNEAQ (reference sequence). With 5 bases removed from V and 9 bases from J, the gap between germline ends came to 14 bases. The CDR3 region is CASSEQGVGPQHF. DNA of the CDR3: TGTGCCAGCAGCGAACAGGGAGTCGGGCCCCAGCATTTT.

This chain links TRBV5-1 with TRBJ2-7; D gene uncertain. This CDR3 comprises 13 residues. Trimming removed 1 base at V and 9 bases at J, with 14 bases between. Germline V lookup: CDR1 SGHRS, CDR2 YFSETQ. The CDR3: CASSLQDTFRQYF. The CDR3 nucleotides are TGCGCCAGCAGCTTGCAAGACACCTTCCGGCAGTACTTC.

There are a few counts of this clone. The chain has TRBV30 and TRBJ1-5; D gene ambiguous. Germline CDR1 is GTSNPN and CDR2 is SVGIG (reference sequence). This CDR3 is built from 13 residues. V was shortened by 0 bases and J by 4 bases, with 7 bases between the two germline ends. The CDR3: CAWSVRQNQPQHF. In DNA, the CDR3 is TGTGCCTGGAGTGTACGACAAAATCAGCCCCAGCATTTT.

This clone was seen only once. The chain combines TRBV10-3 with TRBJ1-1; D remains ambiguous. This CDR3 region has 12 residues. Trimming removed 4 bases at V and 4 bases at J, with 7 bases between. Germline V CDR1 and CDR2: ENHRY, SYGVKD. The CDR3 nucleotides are TGTGCCATCAGTGCGGGTGTCACTGAAGCTTTCTTT. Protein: CAISAGVTEAFF.

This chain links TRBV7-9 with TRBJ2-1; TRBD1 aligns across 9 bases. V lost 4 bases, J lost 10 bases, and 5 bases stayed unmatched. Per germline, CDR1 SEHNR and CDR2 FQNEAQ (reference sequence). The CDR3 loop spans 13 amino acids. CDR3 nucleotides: TGTGCCAGCAGCTGGACAGGGGCCCACGAGCAGTTCTTC. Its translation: CASSWTGAHEQFF. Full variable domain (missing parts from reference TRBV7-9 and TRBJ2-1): DTGVSQNPRHKITKRGQNVTFRCDPISEHNRLYWYRQTLGQGPEFLTYFQNEAQLEKSRLLSDRFSAERPKGSFSTLEIQRTEQGDSAMYLCASSWTGAHEQFFGPGTRLTVL.

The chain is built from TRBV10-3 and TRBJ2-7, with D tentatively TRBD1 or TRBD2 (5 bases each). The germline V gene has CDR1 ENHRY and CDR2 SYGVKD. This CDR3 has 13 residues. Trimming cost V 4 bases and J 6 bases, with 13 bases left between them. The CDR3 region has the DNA TGTGCCATCAGTGTTGGTGGGGGTAGCGAGCAGTACTTC. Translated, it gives CAISVGGGSEQYF.

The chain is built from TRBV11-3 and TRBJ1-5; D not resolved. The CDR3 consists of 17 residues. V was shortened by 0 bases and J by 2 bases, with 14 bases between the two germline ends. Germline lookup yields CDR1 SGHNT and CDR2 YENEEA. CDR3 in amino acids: CASSLEVSHWGNQPQHF. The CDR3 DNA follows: TGTGCCAGCAGCTTAGAGGTTAGTCACTGGGGCAATCAGCCCCAGCATTTT. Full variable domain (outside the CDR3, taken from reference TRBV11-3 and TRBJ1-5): EAGVVQSPRYKIIEKKQPVAFWCNPISGHNTLYWYLQNLGQGPELLIRYENEEAVDDSQLPKDRFSAERLKGVDSTLKIQPAELGDSAVYLCASSLEVSHWGNQPQHFGDGTRLSIL.

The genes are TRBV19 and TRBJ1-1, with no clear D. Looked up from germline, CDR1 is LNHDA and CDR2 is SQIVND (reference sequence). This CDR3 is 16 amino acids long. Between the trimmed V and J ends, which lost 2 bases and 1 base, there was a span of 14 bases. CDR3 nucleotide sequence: TGTGCCAGTAGTATAATCGAGTTTGGGAAGAACACTGAAGCTTTCTTT. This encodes CASSIIEFGKNTEAFF.

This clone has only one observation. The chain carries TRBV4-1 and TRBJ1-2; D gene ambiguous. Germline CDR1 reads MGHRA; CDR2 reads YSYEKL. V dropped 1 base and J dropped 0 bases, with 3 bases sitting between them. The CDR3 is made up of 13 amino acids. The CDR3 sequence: CASSQVANYGYTF. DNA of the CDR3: TGCGCCAGCAGCCAAGTTGCTAACTATGGCTACACCTTC.

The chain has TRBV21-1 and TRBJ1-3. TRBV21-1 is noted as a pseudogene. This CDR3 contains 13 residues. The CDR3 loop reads CASSKEGRDTIYF. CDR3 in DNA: TGTGCCAGCAGCAAAGAAGGGCGAGACACCATATATTTT.

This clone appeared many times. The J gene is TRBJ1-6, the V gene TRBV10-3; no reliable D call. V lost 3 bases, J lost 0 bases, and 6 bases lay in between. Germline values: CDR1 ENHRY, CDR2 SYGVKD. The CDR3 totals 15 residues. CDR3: CAISERSSYNSPLHF. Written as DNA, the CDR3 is TGTGCCATCAGTGAAAGGAGCTCCTATAATTCACCCCTCCACTTT.

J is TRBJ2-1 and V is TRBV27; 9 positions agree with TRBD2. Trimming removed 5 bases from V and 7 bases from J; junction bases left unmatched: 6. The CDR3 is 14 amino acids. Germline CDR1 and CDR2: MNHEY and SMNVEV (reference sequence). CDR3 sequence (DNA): TGTGCCAGCAGTGGGGGACTAGCAGGGAATGAGCAGTTCTTC. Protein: CASSGGLAGNEQFF.

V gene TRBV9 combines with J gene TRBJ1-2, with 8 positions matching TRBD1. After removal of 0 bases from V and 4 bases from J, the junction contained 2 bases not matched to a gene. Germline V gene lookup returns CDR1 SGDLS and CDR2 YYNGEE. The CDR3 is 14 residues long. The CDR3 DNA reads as TGTGCCAGCAGCGTAGGGACAGGGCGCTATGGCTACACCTTC. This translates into CASSVGTGRYGYTF.

CDR3 bases: TGTGCCAGCAGTTCGGTTCTTTCTGGAAACACCATATATTTT. It yields the protein CASSSVLSGNTIYF. The chain employs TRBV27 and TRBJ1-3, with D unresolved. Germline-derived CDR1 and CDR2 are MNHEY and SMNVEV (reference sequence). The CDR3 has 14 residues. Trimming removed 4 bases from V and 1 base from J, with 8 bases in between.

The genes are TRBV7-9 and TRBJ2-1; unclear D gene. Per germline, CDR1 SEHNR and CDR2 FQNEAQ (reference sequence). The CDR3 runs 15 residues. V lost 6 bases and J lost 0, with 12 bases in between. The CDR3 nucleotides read TGTGCCAGCAGTCTTAGTTTGAGCTCCTACAATGAGCAGTTCTTC. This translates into CASSLSLSSYNEQFF.

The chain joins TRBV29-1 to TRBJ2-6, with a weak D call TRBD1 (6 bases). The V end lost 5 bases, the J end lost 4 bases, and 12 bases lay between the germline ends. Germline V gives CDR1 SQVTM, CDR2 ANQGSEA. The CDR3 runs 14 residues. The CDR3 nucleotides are TGCAGCGTTAAAACAGGGCCCGGGGCCAACGTCCTGACTTTC. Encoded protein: CSVKTGPGANVLTF.